The 18 T cell receptor beta chains reported below all come from one sample, sequenced in a study of shared clonotypes between healthy human individuals. Assay: immunoSEQ multiplex PCR; the TCRdb copy retains only in-frame clones and omits some. This table holds under 850,000 clones, 55% to 75% found once. The sequenced material came from memory CD4+ T cells sorted from blood. Specified subset: CD45RA-negative fraction. These receptors all stem from a woman between 25 and 40 years old in good health.

This sequence joins TRBV15 and TRBJ2-3; D possibly corresponds to TRBD2 (5 bases). The CDR3 has 15 amino acids. Germline values: CDR1 LNHNV, CDR2 YYDKDF (reference sequence). Deletions cut 3 bases from V and 2 bases from J, with 12 bases between. CDR3 region: CATSRGRLPTDTQYF. The CDR3, as DNA: TGTGCCACCAGCAGGGGGAGATTACCCACAGATACGCAGTATTTT.

A word on this clone: The same CDR3 also results from other DNA sequences found in this sample. The chain joins TRBV5-1 to TRBJ1-1, with 10 nucleotides matching TRBD1. The V gene end was trimmed by 0 bases and the J gene end by 11 bases; junction bases not matched to a gene: 1. CDR1 is SGHRS, CDR2 YFSETQ, per germline. CDR3 length: 12 residues. The CDR3 nucleotides are TGCGCCAGCAGCTTGGGACAGGGGGCGGCTTTCTTT. Protein product: CASSLGQGAAFF.

This clone was counted a single time. This chain links TRBV29-1 with TRBJ1-5; 8 bases are shared with TRBD1. The CDR3 extends over 13 amino acids. Germline CDR1 reads SQVTM; CDR2 reads ANQGSEA. V gave up 6 bases and J gave up 6 bases; unmatched junction bases: 7. The CDR3 DNA reads TGCAGCGTCGGAGACAGGGGAAGTCAGCCCCAGCATTTT. This codes for CSVGDRGSQPQHF.

The V and J genes are TRBV7-9 and TRBJ2-3, with TRBD1 matching 8 bases. The CDR3 is 15 amino acids. The V segment lost 4 bases and the J segment 3 bases; nucleotides outside the gene matches: 6. Germline values: CDR1 SEHNR, CDR2 FQNEAQ (reference sequence). CDR3 loop: CASSSADRVTDTQYF. CDR3 nucleotides: TGTGCCAGCAGCTCAGCGGACAGGGTTACAGATACGCAGTATTTT.

This clone was counted only a few times. The rearrangement uses TRBV2 and TRBJ1-1; D possibly corresponds to TRBD1 (5 bases). Germline V CDR1 and CDR2: SNHLY, FYNNEI. V lost 5 bases, J lost 0 bases, and 10 bases lay in between. The CDR3 totals 14 residues. This CDR3 is CASSPGTVNTEAFF. The CDR3 DNA follows: TGTGCCAGCAGTCCCGGGACGGTGAACACTGAAGCTTTCTTT.

This sequence joins TRBV19 and TRBJ2-1; perhaps TRBD1 as D (6 bases). CDR1 is LNHDA, CDR2 SQIVND, per germline (reference sequence). The length of the CDR3 is 19 residues. V dropped 3 bases and J dropped 4 bases, with 25 bases sitting between them. CDR3 protein: CASSINPLGGVRGYNEQFF. CDR3 sequence (DNA): TGTGCCAGTAGTATTAACCCATTAGGGGGAGTACGGGGTTACAATGAGCAGTTCTTC.

This sequence joins TRBV5-1 and TRBJ1-2; D gene unclear. CDR1 and CDR2 from the germline V gene are SGHRS and YFSETQ. With 0 bases removed from V and 7 bases from J, the gap between germline ends came to 13 bases. The CDR3 spans 14 residues. CDR3 sequence reads: CASSLDLGASGYTF. CDR3 nucleotides: TGCGCCAGCAGCTTGGATTTGGGTGCGAGTGGCTACACCTTC. Filled out from reference TRBV5-1 and TRBJ1-2, the complete variable domain reads KAGVTQTPRYLIKTRGQQVTLSCSPISGHRSVSWYQQTPGQGLQFLFEYFSETQRNKGNFPGRFSGRQFSNSRSEMNVSTLELGDSALYLCASSLDLGASGYTFGSGTRLTVV.

The chain employs TRBV7-2 and TRBJ2-2; 11 positions match TRBD1. The trim removed 10 bases at V and 6 bases at J, leaving 13 bases unmatched. Germline V gene sequence: CDR1 SGHTA, CDR2 FQGNSA. The CDR3 sequence is 16 residues long. This chain's CDR3 is CATSPHGQGAPGELFF. The CDR3 bases are TGTGCCACCTCACCCCACGGACAGGGGGCTCCCGGGGAGCTGTTTTTT.

The J gene is TRBJ2-1, the V gene TRBV7-2; 9 nucleotides line up with TRBD1. Germline V gives CDR1 SGHTA, CDR2 FQGNSA. After removal of 5 bases from V and 7 bases from J, the junction contained 9 bases not matched to a gene. The CDR3 totals 15 residues. CDR3 amino acids: CASSDHGTGKNEQFF. CDR3 DNA sequence: TGTGCCAGCAGCGATCATGGGACAGGGAAGAATGAGCAGTTCTTC.

The gene calls are TRBV28 and TRBJ1-1; D might be TRBD1 (5 bases). The CDR3 is 15 amino acids. With 7 bases removed from V and 0 bases from J, the gap between germline ends came to 15 bases. Germline loops: CDR1 MDHEN, CDR2 SYDVKM. The CDR3 protein is CASTHGGSMNTEAFF. The CDR3, as DNA: TGTGCCAGCACCCACGGGGGATCTATGAACACTGAAGCTTTCTTT.

This clone was seen only once. The genes are TRBV6-5 and TRBJ2-7, with D possibly being TRBD1 or TRBD2 (5 bases each). CDR3 size: 15 residues. V was trimmed by 7 bases and J by 6 bases, leaving 22 bases between them. Germline-derived CDR1 and CDR2 are MNHEY and SVGAGI. The CDR3 region has the DNA TGTGCCAGCAAAGAACCGGGACGCAAGTGGGGCGAGCAGTACTTC. Its translation is CASKEPGRKWGEQYF.

The chain recombines TRBV19 with TRBJ2-2; D not certain. Germline V gene data show CDR1 as LNHDA and CDR2 as SQIVND (reference sequence). CDR3 length equals 15 residues. V lost 0 bases to trimming and J lost 6 bases, with 11 bases between them. The CDR3 sequence is CASSIEGSGPGELFF. The CDR3, as DNA: TGTGCCAGTAGTATAGAAGGGTCAGGCCCCGGGGAGCTGTTTTTT. Looking up the rest from reference TRBV19 and TRBJ2-2 gives the full variable domain: DGGITQSPKYLFRKEGQNVTLSCEQNLNHDAMYWYRQDPGQGLRLIYYSQIVNDFQKGDIAEGYSVSREKKESFPLTVTSAQKNPTAFYLCASSIEGSGPGELFFGEGSRLTVL.

The chain is built from TRBV6-1 and TRBJ1-1; D is ambiguous. V gave up 2 bases and J gave up 1 base, with 8 bases separating them. Germline V gene data show CDR1 as MNHNS and CDR2 as SASEGT. This CDR3 is 14 amino acids long. The CDR3 DNA reads as TGTGCCAGCAGTGAATATACGGGGAACACTGAAGCTTTCTTT. It translates to CASSEYTGNTEAFF.

As DNA, the CDR3 is TGTGCCAGCAGAGACAGCTACTCTGGAAACACCATATATTTT. Amino acids: CASRDSYSGNTIYF. The chain combines TRBV6-5 with TRBJ1-3; possibly TRBD1 for D (5 bases). The V end lost 6 bases, the J end lost 0 bases, and 9 bases lay between the germline ends. The CDR3 extends over 14 amino acids. Germline assignment: CDR1 MNHEY and CDR2 SVGAGI.

This clone was detected only once. V is TRBV7-9 and J is TRBJ2-1, with TRBD1 identical over 8 bases. The CDR3 consists of 15 residues. Germline loops: CDR1 SEHNR, CDR2 FQNEAQ (reference sequence). The V and J ends lost 1 base and 7 bases, in that order; junction bases with no gene match: 6. The CDR3 region is CASSLGQGAGNEQFF. For the CDR3, the DNA is TGTGCCAGCAGCTTAGGTCAGGGGGCGGGTAATGAGCAGTTCTTC.

The V gene is TRBV5-1, the J gene TRBJ2-1, with TRBD1 identical over 11 bases. Per the germline V gene, CDR1 is SGHRS and CDR2 is YFSETQ. V dropped 2 bases and J dropped 12; count of bases not matched to a gene: 1. This CDR3 has 12 residues. CDR3 coding DNA: TGCGCCAGCAGCTTCGGACAGGGGGCGCAGTTCTTC. Protein: CASSFGQGAQFF. Looking up the rest from reference TRBV5-1 and TRBJ2-1 gives the full variable domain: KAGVTQTPRYLIKTRGQQVTLSCSPISGHRSVSWYQQTPGQGLQFLFEYFSETQRNKGNFPGRFSGRQFSNSRSEMNVSTLELGDSALYLCASSFGQGAQFFGPGTRLTVL.

The chain has TRBV5-1 and TRBJ2-5; the match to TRBD2 covers 7 bases. Losses at the gene ends were 0 bases for V and 2 bases for J; bases not matched to a gene: 7. Per the germline V gene, CDR1 is SGHRS and CDR2 is YFSETQ. The CDR3 contains 16 residues. The CDR3 reads CASSLGGSSGQETQYF. The CDR3 DNA is TGCGCCAGCAGCTTGGGGGGGTCTAGCGGACAAGAGACCCAGTACTTC.

The chain links TRBV7-9 to TRBJ2-2, with no clear D. The V gene lost 3 bases and the J gene lost 0 bases, with 14 bases spanning the gap. CDR1 SEHNR and CDR2 FQNEAQ come from the germline V gene (reference sequence). The CDR3 has 17 amino acids. CDR3 nucleotides: TGTGCCAGCAGCTTCCGGATCGGCGTCGCGAACACCGGGGAGCTGTTTTTT. The encoded protein is CASSFRIGVANTGELFF. Complete variable domain (other parts from reference TRBV7-9 and TRBJ2-2): DTGVSQNPRHKITKRGQNVTFRCDPISEHNRLYWYRQTLGQGPEFLTYFQNEAQLEKSRLLSDRFSAERPKGSFSTLEIQRTEQGDSAMYLCASSFRIGVANTGELFFGEGSRLTVL.